Below, one T cell receptor (beta chain) is given with its context. The antigen remains unidentified. Produced via immunoSEQ multiplex PCR; TCRdb's table is partial and in-frame only. The data show around 100,000 clones, about nine tenths seen once. The data belong to a study of CD4+ T cells in melanoma. Study-wide results and limits: CD8+ T cell, macrophage and B cell function reportedly correlated with neoantigen-specific CD4+ T cells. Diverse differentiation states were reported for melanoma neoantigen-specific CD4+ T cells.

Germline V gene lookup returns CDR1 GTSNPN and CDR2 SVGIG (reference sequence). V was cut by 0 bases and J by 5 bases, with 8 bases left in between. The CDR3 has 13 amino acids. The sequence came from a human donor with melanoma. The chain combines TRBV30 with TRBJ2-1, with D hard to call. Material: peripheral blood. The CDR3 protein is CAWSVTGHNEQFF. CDR3 in DNA: TGTGCCTGGAGTGTTACGGGCCACAATGAGCAGTTCTTC.